This T cell receptor beta chain originates from a study of T-cell reconstitution after alpha-beta-depleted transplantation in children. There are many counts of this clonotype. A TCRbeta library incorporating unique molecular identifiers was prepared. MiXCR, applied by TCRdb to the PCR reads, yields one record per CDR3 protein. The data contain 600,000 to 700,000 distinct CDR3 sequences, 15% to 20% of them singletons. The specimen was PBMCs from the stem cell graft donor, collected from the stem cell graft. This receptor was obtained from a human donor who donated a stem cell graft to a child with acute myeloid leukemia.

As DNA, the CDR3 is TGCAGTGCGAGTGATCGGGACAGGGGAAGTCTGGGTCAGCCCCAGCATTTT. It translates to CSASDRDRGSLGQPQHF. This chain joins TRBV20-1 and TRBJ1-5, with 10 bases that match TRBD1. Germline CDR1 is DFQATT and CDR2 is SNEGSKA (reference sequence). This CDR3 comprises 17 residues. V was pared by 6 bases and J by 6 bases, with 17 bases of the junction left unmatched.